The entry below gives a single T cell receptor (beta chain) sequence along with its context. Patients of the Seattle cohort, enrolled during active infection, were followed longitudinally. These data originate in a study of blood T cell repertoires in COVID-19. Study information: The samples span acute and convalescent COVID-19 from the United States, Italy and Spain. The cDNA or gDNA used as material had been derived from T cells, B-cell-depleted T cells, or PBMCs.

The authors' processing: Amplification from reference gene primers served as the basis for estimated nucleated cell counts. Sequenced by immunoSEQ multiplex PCR; TCRdb stores in-frame clones only, minus some. The D gene and trimming were derived from the DNA, and the V and J assignments and clone size from that table. Among approximately 250,000 clones, about 90% were seen once, and the ten largest hold roughly a tenth. CDR3 length equals 16 residues. Unmatched junction bases numbered 5, after V lost 4 bases and J lost 1 base. The germline V gene encodes CDR1 SGHTS and CDR2 YDEGEE. The TCR originated in a woman between 70 and 85 years old with COVID-19, enrolled during active disease. Sequencing was done on a sample of peripheral blood. J is TRBJ2-2 and V is TRBV5-8, with TRBD1 matching 9 bases. The CDR3 spells CASSTYRGLNTGELFF. The DNA for the CDR3 is TGTGCCAGCAGCACATACAGGGGGCTGAACACCGGGGAGCTGTTTTTT.